A selection of T cell receptor beta chains follows, all from one sample in a study of CD8+CD57+ T cells in acquired aplastic anemia. Each CDR3 protein gets one entry after TCRdb re-called the reads with MiXCR. The sample has 200,000 to 300,000 distinct CDR3 sequences, roughly half seen once. The source material was sorted CD4+, CD8+, or CD8+CD57+ T cells (not recorded which) from PBMCs. These receptors were collected from a human donor with aplastic anemia. CDR3s include the opening cysteine and the closing phenylalanine or tryptophan. Fields, in order: V gene, CDR3 protein.

TRBV11-2 | CASSTRPGSLDSPLHF
TRBV5-5 | CASSLGVTGARTGELFF
TRBV10-2 | CASSAGMADTEAFF
TRBV3-1 | CASSQAGANTDTQYF
TRBV28 | CASSPPGRQPEQYF
TRBV15 | CATGRGDSSEKLFF
TRBV20-1 | CSARTPTRDTEAFF
TRBV6-2/TRBV6-3 | CASSSRRTQENTEAFF
TRBV20-1 | CSARAPGTSANTGELFF
TRBV4-2 | CASSQDLRGGRNEQFF
TRBV2 | CASTWTSSHTGTQYF
TRBV7-9 | CASSPNAGGELFF
TRBV9 | CACTAGFDEKLFF
TRBV4-1 | CASSHPGAGYEQYF